One sample yielded the 30 T cell receptor beta chains listed below, sequenced in a study of T cells in localized non-small cell lung cancer. Clones were read by immunoSEQ multiplex PCR, and TCRdb kept only the in-frame ones, dropping some. The repertoire includes 17,000 or so clones, around four fifths of them detected once, and roughly 34% sits in the top ten. Material: peripheral blood, obtained before any cancer treatment. These receptors came from a male donor at least 60 years old with stage III lung adenocarcinoma.

This clone was recorded a few times. This sequence joins TRBV20-1 and TRBJ2-1; 7 positions match TRBD2. The junction had 0 bases not matched to a gene; V was cut back by 3 bases and J by 7 bases. Germline lookup yields CDR1 DFQATT and CDR2 SNEGSKA (reference sequence). The CDR3 loop spans 11 amino acids. The CDR3 loop reads CSARGGNEQFF. CDR3 nucleotides: TGCAGTGCTAGGGGGGGGAATGAGCAGTTCTTC.

This clone occurred a few times. V and J are TRBV10-3 and TRBJ1-3; no firm D call. V was cut by 0 bases and J by 4 bases, with 7 bases left in between. The length of the CDR3 is 14 residues. Per germline, CDR1 ENHRY and CDR2 SYGVKD. The DNA for the CDR3 is TGTGCCATCAGTGAGTCGGGCGTAGGAAACACCATATATTTT. This sequence encodes CAISESGVGNTIYF.

The chain recombines TRBV5-3 with TRBJ1-1, with D perhaps TRBD1 (6 bases). TRBV5-3 is known as an ORF, though its function is uncertain. The CDR3 is 13 residues long. Trimming took off 4 bases at V and 1 base at J, with 8 bases between the two ends. The CDR3 DNA sequence: TGTGCCAGAAGCGTGACAGGGAACACTGAAGCTTTCTTT. Its protein product is CARSVTGNTEAFF.

The chain couples TRBV5-4 to TRBJ2-1, with D uncertain. Germline CDR1 SGHNT, CDR2 YYREEE (reference sequence). This CDR3 comprises 13 residues. Trimming cost V 0 bases and J 6 bases, with 7 bases left between them. The CDR3 region has the DNA TGTGCCAGCAGCTTGGTTTCTGGCAATGAGCAGTTCTTC. Amino acid sequence: CASSLVSGNEQFF.

A single count supports this clone. The rearrangement joins TRBV5-1 to TRBJ1-2; 7 positions match TRBD1. CDR1 is SGHRS and CDR2 is YFSETQ in the germline V gene. There are 16 residues in the CDR3. After removal of 4 bases from V and 0 bases from J, the junction contained 9 bases not matched to a gene. The CDR3 here is CASSLTSTGSNYGYTF. The CDR3 coding sequence is TGCGCCAGCAGCCTAACCTCGACAGGGTCTAACTATGGCTACACCTTC.

CDR3 DNA sequence: TGCGCCAGCAGCCCTGGGTTAACTAATGAAAAACTGTTTTTT. This translates into CASSPGLTNEKLFF. The chain carries TRBV4-1 and TRBJ1-4; no reliable D call. Between the trimmed V and J ends, which lost 4 bases and 1 base, there was a span of 7 bases. This CDR3 has 14 amino acids. Germline V gene data show CDR1 as MGHRA and CDR2 as YSYEKL.

V gene TRBV27 combines with J gene TRBJ2-3; D is unclear. Per germline, CDR1 MNHEY and CDR2 SMNVEV (reference sequence). V lost 6 bases to trimming and J lost 4 bases, with 11 bases between them. The CDR3 runs 13 residues. This CDR3 reads CASRLLGADTQYF. As DNA, the CDR3 is TGTGCCAGCAGACTCCTAGGCGCAGATACGCAGTATTTT.

The chain recombines TRBV30 with TRBJ1-2; D is undetermined. This CDR3 spans 11 amino acids. Germline values: CDR1 GTSNPN, CDR2 SVGIG (reference sequence). V gave up 4 bases and J gave up 4 bases, with 7 bases separating them. As DNA, the CDR3 is TGTGCCTGGATGGGCCCCTATGGCTACACCTTC. The encoded protein is CAWMGPYGYTF.

This sequence joins TRBV30 and TRBJ2-3, with a possible D match to TRBD1 (5 bases). The CDR3 consists of 12 residues. Germline values: CDR1 GTSNPN, CDR2 SVGIG (reference sequence). Trimming took off 6 bases at V and 5 bases at J, with 12 bases between the two ends. CDR3 nucleotides: TGTGCCTGCTTGGGGCATGGAGATACGCAGTATTTT. Translated, it gives CACLGHGDTQYF.

The chain has TRBV2 and TRBJ1-1, with TRBD1 as a possible D gene (5 bases). The V and J ends lost 3 bases and 1 base respectively, with 12 bases between them. The germline V gene has CDR1 SNHLY and CDR2 FYNNEI. CDR3 length: 15 amino acids. CDR3 sequence (DNA): TGTGCCAGCAGTGAGAGGGGCAGACCGAACACTGAAGCTTTCTTT. Protein product: CASSERGRPNTEAFF.

The chain has TRBV2 and TRBJ2-3; 9 nucleotides match TRBD1. Trimming took 7 bases from V and 0 from J; bases not matched to a gene: 2. CDR1 is SNHLY and CDR2 is FYNNEI in the germline V gene. This CDR3 region has 14 residues. The CDR3 sequence: CASKGQGSTDTQYF. CDR3 bases: TGTGCCAGCAAGGGACAGGGTAGCACAGATACGCAGTATTTT.

V is TRBV13 and J is TRBJ1-4, with D tentatively TRBD1 (6 bases). Trimming removed 5 bases from V and 5 bases from J, with 12 bases in between. CDR1 and CDR2 from the germline V gene are PRHDT and FYEKMQ (reference sequence). The CDR3 length is 14 residues. CDR3 residues: CASSPGQNNEKLFF. DNA of the CDR3: TGTGCCAGCAGCCCAGGACAGAACAATGAAAAACTGTTTTTT.

This clone counts as large. The rearrangement links TRBV7-9 to TRBJ1-3, with 10 positions matching TRBD1. Germline CDR1 is SEHNR and CDR2 is FQNEAQ (reference sequence). With 4 bases clipped from V and 0 bases from J, the junction kept 3 bases outside the gene matches. CDR3 length equals 16 residues. CDR3 sequence (DNA): TGTGCCAGCAGCTCACGGGACAGGGGCTCTGGAAACACCATATATTTT. It translates to CASSSRDRGSGNTIYF. Variable domain in full (rest from reference TRBV7-9 and TRBJ1-3): DTGVSQNPRHKITKRGQNVTFRCDPISEHNRLYWYRQTLGQGPEFLTYFQNEAQLEKSRLLSDRFSAERPKGSFSTLEIQRTEQGDSAMYLCASSSRDRGSGNTIYFGEGSWLTVV.

V is TRBV18 and J is TRBJ1-6; D possibly corresponds to TRBD1 (5 bases). The V gene lost 3 bases and the J gene lost 7 bases, with 7 bases spanning the gap. There are 13 residues in the CDR3. Germline CDR1 and CDR2: KGHSH and LQKENI. This CDR3 reads CASSPDRNSPLHF. In DNA, the CDR3 is TGTGCCAGCTCACCTGACAGAAATTCACCCCTCCACTTT.

In its sample, this clone was seen once. V usage is TRBV5-6 and J usage is TRBJ2-1; D tentatively fits TRBD1 or TRBD2 (6 bases each). This CDR3 has 14 residues. V was clipped by 4 bases and J by 7 bases, with 15 bases between them. Germline V gene lookup returns CDR1 SGHDT and CDR2 YYEEEE. The CDR3 DNA sequence: TGTGCCAGCAGCCCGGTGGGGGGCACAAATGAGCAGTTCTTC. Its translation: CASSPVGGTNEQFF.

The gene calls are TRBV5-4 and TRBJ1-1; D is perhaps TRBD1 (5 bases). CDR3 length: 13 residues. The ends were cut back, 4 bases at V and 3 bases at J, with 10 bases in the middle. Per germline, CDR1 SGHNT and CDR2 YYREEE (reference sequence). The CDR3 DNA sequence: TGTGCCAGCAGCCGCGGGACCGACACTGAAGCTTTCTTT. Translation: CASSRGTDTEAFF.

The chain has TRBV30 and TRBJ1-4; D is undetermined. V lost 0 bases, J lost 8 bases, and 4 bases lay in between. The CDR3 is 11 amino acids. CDR1 and CDR2 (germline): GTSNPN, SVGIG (reference sequence). The CDR3 spells CAWSVAEKLFF. The CDR3, as DNA: TGTGCCTGGAGTGTGGCAGAAAAACTGTTTTTT.

The chain uses TRBV30 and TRBJ2-7; D perhaps matches TRBD2 (6 bases). Trimming pared 2 bases from V and 2 bases from J, leaving 10 bases between. The CDR3 has 13 residues. Germline CDR1 GTSNPN, CDR2 SVGIG (reference sequence). The chain's CDR3 is CAWSKEGAYEQYF. The CDR3 region has the DNA TGTGCCTGGAGTAAGGAGGGAGCCTACGAGCAGTACTTC.

This clone has more than one count but fewer than ten. The chain carries TRBV27 and TRBJ1-5; D perhaps matches TRBD1 (6 bases). CDR1 and CDR2 (germline): MNHEY, SMNVEV (reference sequence). Trimming cost V 5 bases and J 5 bases, with 10 bases left between them. The CDR3 spans 13 residues. This CDR3 is CASSNTGYQPQHF. Written as DNA, the CDR3 is TGTGCCAGCAGTAACACAGGGTATCAGCCCCAGCATTTT.

V is TRBV5-1 and J is TRBJ1-3, with 7 bases that match TRBD1. Trimming took 4 bases from V and 4 from J; bases not matched to a gene: 5. Germline lookup yields CDR1 SGHRS and CDR2 YFSETQ. The CDR3 has 14 residues. For the CDR3, the DNA is TGCGCCAGCAGCGAGGGGGCCTGGGGAAACACCATATATTTT. Encoded protein: CASSEGAWGNTIYF.

This clone appeared a single time. J is TRBJ2-6 and V is TRBV7-9, with D perhaps being TRBD1 or TRBD2 (6 bases each). Germline-derived CDR1 and CDR2 are SEHNR and FQNEAQ (reference sequence). V lost 1 base, J lost 3 bases, and 13 bases lay in between. This CDR3 is built from 17 residues. For the CDR3, the DNA is TGTGCCAGCAGCTTAGTAGGGGGGACCTTTGGGGCCAACGTCCTGACTTTC. It translates to CASSLVGGTFGANVLTF.

The chain carries TRBV6-1 and TRBJ2-5; possibly TRBD2 for D (6 bases). V was clipped by 2 bases and J by 3 bases, with 13 bases between them. CDR1 MNHNS and CDR2 SASEGT come from the germline V gene. There are 15 residues in the CDR3. The CDR3 DNA reads as TGTGCCAGCAGTGAAATGGGGGGTTCAGAAGAGACCCAGTACTTC. Its translation is CASSEMGGSEETQYF.

V usage is TRBV27 and J usage is TRBJ2-7; D unclear. From germline, CDR1 is MNHEY and CDR2 SMNVEV (reference sequence). V lost 5 bases to trimming and J lost 2 bases, with 7 bases between them. The CDR3 covers 12 residues. DNA for the CDR3: TGTGCCAGCAGTGACGCAGCCTACGAGCAGTACTTC. The encoded protein is CASSDAAYEQYF.

The V and J genes are TRBV5-1 and TRBJ2-7; 10 positions agree with TRBD2. V was pared by 0 bases and J by 7 bases, with 7 bases of the junction left unmatched. The CDR3 is made up of 15 amino acids. Per germline, CDR1 SGHRS and CDR2 YFSETQ. The CDR3: CASSLGSSGGGEQYF. DNA of the CDR3: TGCGCCAGCAGCTTGGGCTCTAGCGGGGGTGGAGAGCAGTACTTC.

J is TRBJ2-5 and V is TRBV5-6; possible D gene TRBD1, 6 bases. Germline CDR1 is SGHDT and CDR2 is YYEEEE. This CDR3 comprises 15 residues. V lost 5 bases and J 1 base, leaving 15 bases between the germline ends. In DNA form, the CDR3 reads TGTGCCAGCAGGAGCCTGGACAGTGTCCAAGAGACCCAGTACTTC. Protein sequence: CASRSLDSVQETQYF.

The rearrangement links TRBV2 to TRBJ1-1, with D perhaps matching TRBD1 (5 bases). The length of the CDR3 is 18 residues. With 9 bases removed from V and 1 base from J, the gap between germline ends came to 27 bases. Per germline, CDR1 SNHLY and CDR2 FYNNEI. The DNA for the CDR3 is TGTGCCAGTGAGGGGCCGACAGTCTCATCCCTTCAGAACACTGAAGCTTTCTTT. Its protein is CASEGPTVSSLQNTEAFF.

This clone was picked up a small number of times. V is TRBV5-1 and J is TRBJ2-1, with D hard to call. In germline, CDR1 is SGHRS, CDR2 YFSETQ. The CDR3 length is 14 residues. Trimming cost V 1 base and J 0 bases, with 5 bases left between them. The DNA for the CDR3 is TGCGCCAGCAGCTTGTACAGCTCCTACAATGAGCAGTTCTTC. Translating gives CASSLYSSYNEQFF.

The sample holds one count of this clone. The chain combines TRBV5-1 with TRBJ1-5; D is ambiguous. Germline CDR1 is SGHRS and CDR2 is YFSETQ. The germline V and J ends were trimmed by 0 bases and 0 bases, with 7 bases remaining between them. CDR3 length equals 15 residues. The CDR3 spells CASSLEADSNQPQHF. CDR3 DNA sequence: TGCGCCAGCAGCTTGGAGGCAGATAGCAATCAGCCCCAGCATTTT.

The V and J genes are TRBV6-5 and TRBJ1-2, with D possibly being TRBD1 (5 bases). Trimming took 5 bases from V and 4 from J, leaving 14 bases between them. Germline V CDR1 and CDR2: MNHEY, SVGAGI. The CDR3 loop spans 14 amino acids. Here the CDR3 DNA reads TGTGCCAGCAGTATACGGACCGGGGGCTATGGCTACACCTTC. Translated: CASSIRTGGYGYTF.

The V and J genes are TRBV19 and TRBJ2-7; TRBD1 matches 7 bases. The CDR3 has 13 residues. Losses at the gene ends were 9 bases for V and 2 bases for J; bases not matched to a gene: 7. CDR1 LNHDA and CDR2 SQIVND come from the germline V gene (reference sequence). CDR3 residues: CASMDRNAYEQYF. CDR3 sequence (DNA): TGTGCCAGCATGGACAGGAACGCCTACGAGCAGTACTTC. Based on the CDR3 plus reference TRBV19 and TRBJ2-7, the full variable domain is DGGITQSPKYLFRKEGQNVTLSCEQNLNHDAMYWYRQDPGQGLRLIYYSQIVNDFQKGDIAEGYSVSREKKESFPLTVTSAQKNPTAFYLCASMDRNAYEQYFGPGTRLTVT.